This T cell receptor beta chain was found in a study of blood T cells in healthy people across ages. Findings of the study overall: Researchers deemed the diversity estimates from one million T cells underestimates.

A minimum of 6 micrograms of total RNA was extracted per sample. The CDR3 is 14 amino acids. The germline V and J ends were trimmed by 4 bases and 1 base, with 13 bases remaining between them. The germline V gene has CDR1 DFQATT and CDR2 SNEGSKA (reference sequence). The second PCR ran about 6 to 11 cycles with a sample-barcoded 5' primer and J-beta primers. Each cDNA molecule, via a template-switch adaptor with 12 random nucleotides, was tagged. TCRdb fed the 5' RACE reads into MiXCR, producing one record per CDR3 protein. Among 1,500,000 or so distinct CDR3 sequences listed, around 59% were seen once. Of note for this clonotype: The antigen remains undetermined.

The V call is TRBV20-1, the J call TRBJ1-2; D not certain. The sequence derives from a man between 18 and 29 years old in good health. The sample consisted of blood. CDR3 nucleotide sequence: TGCAGTGCTATTCTGGCAGGACTTAACTATGGCTACACCTTC. Its protein product is CSAILAGLNYGYTF.